The 23 T cell receptor beta chains presented below share a single source sample, sequenced in a study of a mutant IDH1 vaccine in newly diagnosed glioma. This sample's time point: baseline, week 1 (first vaccination visit). Noted treatment: pre-vaccination baseline after standard-of-care therapy. Using immunoSEQ multiplex PCR, the repertoire was profiled, and TCRdb retains in-frame clones only, with some absent. The table has some 87,000 clones, about four fifths seen once; the top ten hold 6.5% to 9.5%. The input for sequencing was PBMCs, taken from a glioma patient treated with radiotherapy, temozolomide or both. These receptors all stem from a middle-aged man with glioma.

V gene TRBV19 combines with J gene TRBJ1-5; D is possibly TRBD1 (6 bases). In germline, CDR1 is LNHDA, CDR2 SQIVND (reference sequence). The CDR3 totals 14 residues. The germline V and J ends were trimmed by 10 bases and 0 bases, with 13 bases remaining between them. The CDR3 loop reads CATTGIYSNQPQHF. The CDR3 nucleotides read TGTGCCACAACAGGGATATATAGCAATCAGCCCCAGCATTTT.

The rearrangement links TRBV20-1 to TRBJ1-1; a weak D match, TRBD1 (5 bases). Per the germline V gene, CDR1 is DFQATT and CDR2 is SNEGSKA (reference sequence). The germline V and J ends were trimmed by 6 bases and 3 bases, with 8 bases remaining between them. The length of the CDR3 is 11 residues. DNA of the CDR3: TGCAGTGCCCCCAGGGACACTGAAGCTTTCTTT. The encoded protein is CSAPRDTEAFF.

The rearrangement uses TRBV18 and TRBJ2-7; D is ambiguous. The CDR3 runs 14 residues. Looked up from germline, CDR1 is KGHSH and CDR2 is LQKENI. V dropped 8 bases and J dropped 5 bases, with 19 bases sitting between them. Written as DNA, the CDR3 is TGTGCCAGCGCGGCTACGACCCCTCGGGACGAGCAGTACTTC. Its protein is CASAATTPRDEQYF.

The V gene is TRBV19, the J gene TRBJ2-7; 9 bases align to TRBD2. The V gene's germline CDR1 is LNHDA and CDR2 SQIVND (reference sequence). The V segment lost 5 bases and the J segment 2 bases; nucleotides outside the gene matches: 16. The CDR3 spans 18 residues. The chain's CDR3 is CASSQRGDWTSDTYEQYF. CDR3 bases: TGTGCCAGTAGTCAAAGGGGGGACTGGACTAGCGACACCTACGAGCAGTACTTC. Together with reference TRBV19 and TRBJ2-7, the CDR3 gives the full variable domain: DGGITQSPKYLFRKEGQNVTLSCEQNLNHDAMYWYRQDPGQGLRLIYYSQIVNDFQKGDIAEGYSVSREKKESFPLTVTSAQKNPTAFYLCASSQRGDWTSDTYEQYFGPGTRLTVT.

This clone was detected only a few times. The V and J genes are TRBV5-4 and TRBJ2-3; 11 positions match TRBD1. Germline V gives CDR1 SGHNT, CDR2 YYREEE (reference sequence). J lost 4 bases, V lost 4 bases, and 8 bases had no gene match. The CDR3 is 16 residues long. The CDR3 loop reads CASSRMDRGRADTQYF. The CDR3 nucleotides are TGTGCCAGCAGCCGAATGGACAGGGGGCGCGCAGATACGCAGTATTTT.

The chain combines TRBV7-9 with TRBJ2-7; D is possibly TRBD2 (6 bases). Per germline, CDR1 SEHNR and CDR2 FQNEAQ (reference sequence). Trimming cost V 1 base and J 1 base, with 11 bases left between them. The CDR3 has 15 residues. CDR3 sequence reads: CASSLGGGISYEQYF. DNA for the CDR3: TGTGCCAGCAGCTTAGGAGGCGGGATTTCCTACGAGCAGTACTTC. The full variable domain, its missing parts supplied by reference TRBV7-9 and TRBJ2-7, is DTGVSQNPRHKITKRGQNVTFRCDPISEHNRLYWYRQTLGQGPEFLTYFQNEAQLEKSRLLSDRFSAERPKGSFSTLEIQRTEQGDSAMYLCASSLGGGISYEQYFGPGTRLTVT.

This chain joins TRBV5-5 and TRBJ2-5; D is undetermined. Germline V gene data show CDR1 as SGHKS and CDR2 as YYEKEE (reference sequence). The V and J ends lost 0 bases and 7 bases respectively, with 10 bases between them. This CDR3 is 13 amino acids long. The CDR3 protein is CASSLDGPGTQYF. The CDR3 DNA sequence: TGTGCCAGCAGCTTGGATGGACCTGGGACCCAGTACTTC.

V and J are TRBV28 and TRBJ1-5, with D possibly TRBD1 on 6 matching bases. The length of the CDR3 is 13 residues. Germline V CDR1 and CDR2: MDHEN, SYDVKM. The ends were cut back, 2 bases at V and 7 bases at J, with 9 bases in the middle. Written as DNA, the CDR3 is TGTGCCAGCAGTTTAGGGGGGGCACAGCCCCAGCATTTT. Amino acid sequence: CASSLGGAQPQHF.

This sequence joins TRBV27 and TRBJ1-2; no firm D call. CDR1 is MNHEY and CDR2 is SMNVEV in the germline V gene (reference sequence). The V end lost 3 bases, the J end lost 5 bases, and 16 bases lay between the germline ends. This CDR3 contains 15 residues. This chain's CDR3 is CASSLSYSDRYGYTF. As DNA, the CDR3 is TGTGCCAGCAGTTTGTCTTATTCAGACCGTTATGGCTACACCTTC.

Only a few counts were recorded for this clone. The J gene is TRBJ2-3, the V gene TRBV11-2; TRBD2 matches at 7 bases. The V gene's germline CDR1 is SGHAT and CDR2 FQNNGV. V lost 1 base and J lost 7; bases outside the gene matches: 2. The CDR3 runs 13 residues. CDR3 in amino acids: CASSLATSNTQYF. CDR3 coding DNA: TGTGCCAGCAGCTTAGCGACTAGCAATACGCAGTATTTT. Variable domain in full (rest from reference TRBV11-2 and TRBJ2-3): EAGVAQSPRYKIIEKRQSVAFWCNPISGHATLYWYQQILGQGPKLLIQFQNNGVVDDSQLPKDRFSAERLKGVDSTLKIQPAKLEDSAVYLCASSLATSNTQYFGPGTRLTVL.

This rearrangement joins TRBV6-1 to TRBJ2-6; D is tentatively TRBD1 or TRBD2 (6 bases each). This CDR3 spans 16 amino acids. Germline CDR1 is MNHNS and CDR2 is SASEGT. V lost 1 base and J lost 2, with 9 bases in between. Here the CDR3 reads CASSEEGGAGANVLTF. CDR3 nucleotides: TGTGCCAGCAGTGAAGAGGGGGGAGCTGGGGCCAACGTCCTGACTTTC.

This rearrangement joins TRBV28 to TRBJ1-4, with D uncertain. The germline V gene has CDR1 MDHEN and CDR2 SYDVKM. The CDR3 length is 12 residues. Trimming cost V 6 bases and J 14 bases, with 16 bases left between them. The CDR3 here is CASRRTPGVLFF. CDR3 nucleotide sequence: TGTGCCAGCAGACGGACCCCGGGAGTTCTGTTTTTT.

The chain employs TRBV9 and TRBJ2-7, with 9 bases fitting TRBD2. The V and J ends lost 4 bases and 7 bases, in that order; junction bases with no gene match: 18. The CDR3 is 17 residues long. Germline assignment: CDR1 SGDLS and CDR2 YYNGEE. CDR3: CASSPNSGGGRAWEQYF. CDR3 nucleotide sequence: TGTGCCAGCAGCCCGAATTCCGGGGGCGGGAGGGCTTGGGAGCAGTACTTC.

The chain combines TRBV30 with TRBJ2-3, with 11 bases fitting TRBD1. The CDR3 sequence is 14 residues long. The germline V gene has CDR1 GTSNPN and CDR2 SVGIG (reference sequence). The J segment lost 3 bases and the V segment lost 5 bases, leaving 4 bases of the junction unmatched. The CDR3 DNA sequence: TGTGCCTGGGTTGGGGACAGGGGGACAGATACGCAGTATTTT. Translation gives CAWVGDRGTDTQYF.

In regard to this clone: Other nucleotide sequences from this sample produce the same CDR3. J is TRBJ2-3 and V is TRBV5-1, with D unresolved. With 2 bases removed from V and 3 bases from J, the gap between germline ends came to 1 base. The CDR3 has 11 amino acids. Per the germline V gene, CDR1 is SGHRS and CDR2 is YFSETQ. This chain's CDR3 is CASSLTDTQYF. CDR3 in DNA: TGCGCCAGCAGCTTAACAGATACGCAGTATTTT.

The rearrangement uses TRBV2 and TRBJ2-7, with 8 nucleotides matching TRBD1. V dropped 2 bases and J dropped 5; count of bases not matched to a gene: 5. CDR3 length: 14 amino acids. Germline values: CDR1 SNHLY, CDR2 FYNNEI. CDR3 sequence: CASSETGQVHEQYF. Written as DNA, the CDR3 is TGTGCCAGCAGTGAAACGGGACAGGTCCACGAGCAGTACTTC.

The V gene is TRBV7-9, the J gene TRBJ2-7; TRBD1 might be the D (7 bases). V shed 5 bases and J shed 1 base, with 15 bases lying between them. CDR3 length equals 15 residues. Germline-derived CDR1 and CDR2 are SEHNR and FQNEAQ (reference sequence). CDR3 sequence (DNA): TGTGCCAGCAGCCAGGGGGGAGGAGGGTCCTACGAGCAGTACTTC. Its protein product is CASSQGGGGSYEQYF.

The chain employs TRBV21-1 and TRBJ2-7. TRBV21-1 is a pseudogene locus. The CDR3 consists of 18 residues. The CDR3 DNA follows: TGTGCCAGCAGCAAAGAACGCACGGGCGGTGACGGTTCCTACGAGCAGTACTTC. It encodes CASSKERTGGDGSYEQYF.

DNA for the CDR3: TGCGCCAGCAGATCTGTATCCGGGACAGGGGGCTATGGCTACACCTTC. Its translation is CASRSVSGTGGYGYTF. The chain links TRBV4-1 to TRBJ1-2; TRBD1 aligns across 11 bases. The CDR3 has 16 amino acids. CDR1 and CDR2 (germline): MGHRA, YSYEKL. The V segment lost 6 bases and the J segment 4 bases; nucleotides outside the gene matches: 10.

This clone was counted a few times. The J gene is TRBJ1-5, the V gene TRBV18, with D possibly TRBD1 on 5 matching bases. V dropped 3 bases and J dropped 4 bases, with 16 bases sitting between them. This CDR3 has 16 amino acids. Germline-derived CDR1 and CDR2 are KGHSH and LQKENI. The DNA of the CDR3 is TGTGCCAGCTCACCCACGTCGGGGGTTGGAAATCAGCCCCAGCATTTT. It translates to CASSPTSGVGNQPQHF.

The count of this clone is one. CDR3 loop: CASSTAGGTNEKLFF. The CDR3 DNA reads TGTGCCAGCAGCACAGCAGGGGGAACTAATGAAAAACTGTTTTTT. The chain employs TRBV5-6 and TRBJ1-4; 7 positions agree with TRBD1. The V gene end was trimmed by 4 bases and the J gene end by 1 base; junction bases not matched to a gene: 4. Germline V gene data show CDR1 as SGHDT and CDR2 as YYEEEE. The CDR3 runs to 15 residues.

The chain employs TRBV11-2 and TRBJ1-4; possibly TRBD1 for D (6 bases). Trimming cost V 3 bases and J 3 bases, with 17 bases left between them. Looked up from germline, CDR1 is SGHAT and CDR2 is FQNNGV. The CDR3 extends over 17 amino acids. CDR3 nucleotide sequence: TGTGCCAGCAGCTTGGCTGGGGGCACAATCTCTAATGAAAAACTGTTTTTT. It specifies CASSLAGGTISNEKLFF. Combining the CDR3 with reference TRBV11-2 and TRBJ1-4 gives the whole variable domain EAGVAQSPRYKIIEKRQSVAFWCNPISGHATLYWYQQILGQGPKLLIQFQNNGVVDDSQLPKDRFSAERLKGVDSTLKIQPAKLEDSAVYLCASSLAGGTISNEKLFFGSGTQLSVL.

This chain uses TRBV18 with TRBJ2-5; D unresolved. The CDR3 is made up of 16 amino acids. Per the germline V gene, CDR1 is KGHSH and CDR2 is LQKENI. V lost 2 bases to trimming and J lost 1 base, with 14 bases between them. The CDR3 DNA sequence: TGTGCCAGCTCACCATACGTAGGCAGACTCCAAGAGACCCAGTACTTC. Amino acids: CASSPYVGRLQETQYF.